The source of this T cell receptor (beta chain) is a study of blood T cell repertoires in COVID-19. Overall study: The United States, Italy and Spain provided the acute and convalescent COVID-19 samples. PBMCs, B-cell-depleted T cells, or T cells provided the cDNA or gDNA that made up the material.

How the authors handled the data: Quantification of nucleated cells was approximated via reference gene primer amplification. Clones were sequenced by immunoSEQ multiplex PCR, and TCRdb holds only the in-frame ones, with some missing. The V and J calls and clone size were taken over from that table, and D and trimming were inferred from the DNA. The table lists 200,000 or so clones, roughly 87% of them singletons, with 1.5% to 2% in the top ten. The germline gives CDR1 MDHEN, CDR2 SYDVKM. The V and J ends lost 8 bases and 4 bases respectively, with 21 bases between them. The CDR3 is 16 residues long.

The sequenced material came from peripheral blood. The chain uses TRBV28 and TRBJ1-5; possibly TRBD1 for D (6 bases). This sequence originates from a middle-aged man with active or convalescent COVID-19. The CDR3 reads CASVLGHQIVNQPQHF. The CDR3 DNA reads as TGTGCCAGCGTCTTGGGACACCAAATAGTTAATCAGCCCCAGCATTTT.